A selection of T cell receptor beta chains follows, all from one sample in a study of T cell clones after liver transplantation. The repertoire was sequenced with immunoSEQ multiplex PCR; TCRdb's copy has only in-frame clones and lacks some. The sample includes 65,000 to 70,000 clones, about 92% of them seen just once. This material consisted of CD4+ T cells from blood, taken nearly 26 months after liver transplant. The receptor set was obtained from a human patient who received a liver transplant. The graft donor may be the source of some T cells. Both conserved end residues are part of each CDR3. The D gene is left open where the match is weak. Only part of the rows carry a size: once, few, many, or a class if the clone is expanded.

D gene	V gene	clone size	J gene	CDR3 length	CDR3 protein	CDR3 DNA
TRBD2	TRBV5-1	-	TRBJ2-1	15	CASSLEASGYNEQFF	TGCGCCAGCAGCTTGGAGGCTAGCGGATACAATGAGCAGTTCTTC
TRBD1	TRBV7-2	-	TRBJ1-2	15	CASSLTRGRPQSYTF	TGTGCCAGCAGCCTAACCAGGGGGCGCCCCCAGAGCTACACCTTC
-	TRBV11-3	-	TRBJ2-5	14	CASSLGGTQETQYF	TGTGCCAGCAGCTTAGGGGGAACTCAAGAGACCCAGTACTTC
-	TRBV4-1	-	TRBJ2-7	15	CASSQLRGPTYEQYF	TGCGCCAGCAGCCAATTAAGGGGCCCCACCTACGAGCAGTACTTC
TRBD1	TRBV30	-	TRBJ1-1	16	CAWSVRLGGGETEAFF	TGTGCCTGGAGTGTACGACTGGGAGGGGGCGAAACTGAAGCTTTCTTT
TRBD1	TRBV19	once	TRBJ1-2	13	CASSFGQGETYTF	TGTGCCAGTAGTTTCGGGCAGGGGGAGACCTACACCTTC
TRBD2	TRBV10-3	-	TRBJ2-1	16	CAISSRTSGRASEQFF	TGTGCCATCAGTTCCCGGACTAGCGGGAGGGCCTCTGAGCAGTTCTTC
-	TRBV19	-	TRBJ1-1	13	CASSMNRRTEAFF	TGTGCCAGTAGTATGAATCGGCGCACTGAAGCTTTCTTT
TRBD2	TRBV9	-	TRBJ2-2	17	CASSESPGLAGTGELFF	TGTGCCAGCAGCGAAAGCCCGGGACTAGCGGGAACCGGGGAGCTGTTTTTT
-	TRBV5-1	-	TRBJ2-5	12	CASSLEGATQYF	TGCGCCAGCAGCTTGGAAGGGGCGACCCAGTACTTC
-	TRBV23-1	once	TRBJ1-1	15	CASSQSSQMNTEAFF	TGCGCCAGCAGTCAATCAAGCCAGATGAACACTGAAGCTTTCTTT